The rows below give T cell receptor beta chains drawn from one sample of a study. TCRdb re-called the RT-PCR reads with MiXCR, one entry per CDR3 protein. Of hundreds of thousands of distinct CDR3 sequences listed, approximately 14% are singletons. The sample comprised memory CD4+ T cells from blood. These TCRs come from a female donor in good health, serving as a healthy control. CDR3s include the opening cysteine and the closing phenylalanine or tryptophan. Fields, in order: D gene, J gene, clone size, V gene, CDR3 DNA, CDR3 protein. A D gene is named only where the DNA matches it firmly. Size is omitted from some rows. Given values are once, few, many or a class for expanded clones.

D gene: .; J gene: TRBJ2-3; clone size: many; V gene: TRBV7-2; CDR3 DNA: TGTGCCAGCAGCGCCTACACAGATACGCAGTATTTT; CDR3 protein: CASSAYTDTQYF
D gene: .; J gene: TRBJ1-6; clone size: many; V gene: TRBV27; CDR3 DNA: TGTGCCAGCCGACCGCAACATTCACCCCTCCACTTT; CDR3 protein: CASRPQHSPLHF
D gene: .; J gene: TRBJ1-5; clone size: .; V gene: TRBV28; CDR3 DNA: TGTGCCAGCAGTATGGCCTTGGCGGTTTATCAGCCCCAGCATTTT; CDR3 protein: CASSMALAVYQPQHF
D gene: .; J gene: TRBJ2-7; clone size: .; V gene: TRBV6-5; CDR3 DNA: TGTGCCAGCAGCAAAGCGCTGAGCTCCTACGAGCAGTACTTC; CDR3 protein: CASSKALSSYEQYF
D gene: .; J gene: TRBJ1-5; clone size: .; V gene: TRBV20-1; CDR3 DNA: TGCAGCCAAGCCGGGGGCAATCAGCCCCAGCATTTT; CDR3 protein: CSQAGGNQPQHF
D gene: .; J gene: TRBJ2-5; clone size: many; V gene: TRBV6-5; CDR3 DNA: TGTGCCAGCGGGAGAGCCCAAGAGACCCAGTACTTC; CDR3 protein: CASGRAQETQYF
D gene: TRBD2; J gene: TRBJ2-1; clone size: few; V gene: TRBV6-6; CDR3 DNA: TGTGCCAGCACCGCGGGGGGGGGCAATGAGCAGTTCTTC; CDR3 protein: CASTAGGGNEQFF
D gene: TRBD1; J gene: TRBJ2-1; clone size: once; V gene: TRBV28; CDR3 DNA: TGTGCCAGCAGGGGGGCAGGGGGCCACAATGAGCAGTTCTTC; CDR3 protein: CASRGAGGHNEQFF
D gene: .; J gene: TRBJ2-7; clone size: many; V gene: TRBV5-1; CDR3 DNA: TGCGCCAGCAGCTTGGCCCCCGCGGGACGTTTCACCGAGCAGTACTTC; CDR3 protein: CASSLAPAGRFTEQYF
D gene: .; J gene: TRBJ1-1; clone size: many; V gene: TRBV20-1; CDR3 DNA: TGCAGTGCTAGACGCCAGACCAACACTGAAGCTTTCTTT; CDR3 protein: CSARRQTNTEAFF
D gene: TRBD1; J gene: TRBJ1-2; clone size: few; V gene: TRBV4-1; CDR3 DNA: TGCGCCAGCAGCCACCCAGGGGGCGAAGGCTACACCTTC; CDR3 protein: CASSHPGGEGYTF
D gene: TRBD1; J gene: TRBJ2-4; clone size: many; V gene: TRBV7-2; CDR3 DNA: TGTGCCAGCAGCCTAGACAGGGACGATCACATTCAGTACTTC; CDR3 protein: CASSLDRDDHIQYF
D gene: .; J gene: TRBJ2-6; clone size: few; V gene: TRBV2; CDR3 DNA: TGTGCCAGACAAAGGGCCCACTCTGGGGCCAACGTCCTGACTTTC; CDR3 protein: CARQRAHSGANVLTF
D gene: TRBD1; J gene: TRBJ1-2; clone size: .; V gene: TRBV3-1; CDR3 DNA: TGTGCCAGCAGCCCACTGGGTGTTGGGGCGTCAGGGGGTAGCTATGGCTACACCTTC; CDR3 protein: CASSPLGVGASGGSYGYTF
D gene: .; J gene: TRBJ1-1; clone size: .; V gene: TRBV5-6; CDR3 DNA: TGTGCCAGCAGCTTGGACAGAATCGAGAACACTGAAGCTTTCTTT; CDR3 protein: CASSLDRIENTEAFF
D gene: TRBD2; J gene: TRBJ2-5; clone size: once; V gene: TRBV27; CDR3 DNA: TGCACCAGCAGTTTATCTAGCGGGGACCTTTTGGGGGAGACCCAGTACTTC; CDR3 protein: CTSSLSSGDLLGETQYF
D gene: .; J gene: TRBJ2-7; clone size: few; V gene: TRBV25-1; CDR3 DNA: TGTGCCAGCAGTGAGGCAGTCTACGAGCAGTACTTC; CDR3 protein: CASSEAVYEQYF
D gene: .; J gene: TRBJ2-1; clone size: few; V gene: TRBV6-5; CDR3 DNA: TGTGCCAGCACCCGCTATGACGAGCAGTTCTTC; CDR3 protein: CASTRYDEQFF
D gene: .; J gene: TRBJ2-7; clone size: .; V gene: TRBV25-1; CDR3 DNA: TGTGCCAGCGGGGGGAGGACGGAACCCTACGAGCAGTACTTC; CDR3 protein: CASGGRTEPYEQYF
D gene: .; J gene: TRBJ2-7; clone size: few; V gene: TRBV7-2; CDR3 DNA: TGTGCCAGCAGCTTATTGTGGGGATACGAGCAGTACTTC; CDR3 protein: CASSLLWGYEQYF
D gene: .; J gene: TRBJ2-3; clone size: .; V gene: TRBV27; CDR3 DNA: TGTGCCAGCAGAAGGACTATCACAGATACGCAGTATTTT; CDR3 protein: CASRRTITDTQYF
D gene: TRBD1; J gene: TRBJ1-2; clone size: many; V gene: TRBV7-8; CDR3 DNA: TGTGCCAGCAGTCGACAGGGGTACTATGGCTACACCTTC; CDR3 protein: CASSRQGYYGYTF
D gene: .; J gene: TRBJ2-7; clone size: few; V gene: TRBV27; CDR3 DNA: TGTGCCAGCAGTTTTGTCCGGAGCATTGGCGAGCAGTACTTC; CDR3 protein: CASSFVRSIGEQYF
D gene: TRBD2; J gene: TRBJ2-5; clone size: few; V gene: TRBV9; CDR3 DNA: TGTGCCAGCAGCGTAGACAGCGGGGGGCGCCAAGAGACCCAGTACTTC; CDR3 protein: CASSVDSGGRQETQYF
D gene: TRBD2; J gene: TRBJ2-1; clone size: many; V gene: TRBV9; CDR3 DNA: TGTGCCAGCAGCGTCCAGGGAGGGGCGCGGAATGAGCAGTTCTTC; CDR3 protein: CASSVQGGARNEQFF
D gene: .; J gene: TRBJ1-3; clone size: many; V gene: TRBV20-1; CDR3 DNA: TGCAGTGCTAGAAGCAGTTACGCCTCTGGAAACACCATATATTTT; CDR3 protein: CSARSSYASGNTIYF
D gene: .; J gene: TRBJ2-7; clone size: many; V gene: TRBV6-5; CDR3 DNA: TGTGCCAGCAGTTACTTACAGGTACCCTACGAGCAGTACTTC; CDR3 protein: CASSYLQVPYEQYF
D gene: .; J gene: TRBJ2-1; clone size: .; V gene: TRBV3-1; CDR3 DNA: TGTGCCAGCATATGGGGACGGGGCGCGGTGAACTACAATGAGCAGTTCTTC; CDR3 protein: CASIWGRGAVNYNEQFF
D gene: .; J gene: TRBJ1-5; clone size: .; V gene: TRBV20-1; CDR3 DNA: TGCAGTGTCGCGTTGAGAGGGGATCTGGGGGCTCAGCAGCCCCAGCATTTT; CDR3 protein: CSVALRGDLGAQQPQHF
D gene: TRBD1; J gene: TRBJ1-2; clone size: few; V gene: TRBV5-1; CDR3 DNA: TGCGCCAGCAGCTTGTCGTCGGGACAGGGAAATGGCTACACCTTC; CDR3 protein: CASSLSSGQGNGYTF
D gene: TRBD1; J gene: TRBJ2-1; clone size: .; V gene: TRBV7-3; CDR3 DNA: TGTGCCAGCAGCTTAAAGTTGGGACAGGGCGTCAATGAGCAGTTCTTC; CDR3 protein: CASSLKLGQGVNEQFF
D gene: TRBD2; J gene: TRBJ2-7; clone size: .; V gene: TRBV4-3; CDR3 DNA: TGCGCCAGCAGCTCCCAACGCGGGAGGGTGAACGAGCAGTACTTC; CDR3 protein: CASSSQRGRVNEQYF
D gene: .; J gene: TRBJ2-3; clone size: many; V gene: TRBV7-2; CDR3 DNA: TGTGCCAGCAGCCACGGTGGAGATACGCAGTATTTT; CDR3 protein: CASSHGGDTQYF
D gene: TRBD1; J gene: TRBJ2-5; clone size: few; V gene: TRBV28; CDR3 DNA: TGTGCCAGCAGTTTGACAGGGGGCCTGGGAGAGACCCAGTACTTC; CDR3 protein: CASSLTGGLGETQYF
D gene: TRBD1; J gene: TRBJ2-7; clone size: .; V gene: TRBV20-1; CDR3 DNA: TGCAGTGCTAGTTCCGGGACAGGGAATTACGAGCAGTACTTC; CDR3 protein: CSASSGTGNYEQYF
D gene: .; J gene: TRBJ1-4; clone size: .; V gene: TRBV5-1; CDR3 DNA: TGCGCCAGCAGCCCGGGGGTTTCAGCTGGCGAAAAACTGTTTTTT; CDR3 protein: CASSPGVSAGEKLFF
D gene: TRBD1; J gene: TRBJ1-2; clone size: few; V gene: TRBV20-1; CDR3 DNA: TGCAGTGCGAGGACAGGGGGCTTCTACTATGGCTACACCTTC; CDR3 protein: CSARTGGFYYGYTF
D gene: .; J gene: TRBJ1-5; clone size: few; V gene: TRBV20-1; CDR3 DNA: TGCAGTGCTATGGAGAGTGAGAGCAATCAGCCCCAGCATTTT; CDR3 protein: CSAMESESNQPQHF
D gene: TRBD2; J gene: TRBJ2-7; clone size: .; V gene: TRBV4-1; CDR3 DNA: TGCGCCACCTCTGACAGACTCCAATACGGGGGGGCAAACTCCTACGAGCAGTACTTC; CDR3 protein: CATSDRLQYGGANSYEQYF
D gene: .; J gene: TRBJ1-2; clone size: .; V gene: TRBV12-3/TRBV12-4; CDR3 DNA: TGTGCCAGCAGCTTGCCCCCCGGCGTCTATGGCTACACCTTC; CDR3 protein: CASSLPPGVYGYTF
D gene: .; J gene: TRBJ1-3; clone size: many; V gene: TRBV12-3/TRBV12-4; CDR3 DNA: TGTGCCAGCAGTGTCGCAGGGTTAGGTTCTGGAAACACCATATATTTT; CDR3 protein: CASSVAGLGSGNTIYF
D gene: .; J gene: TRBJ2-5; clone size: .; V gene: TRBV18; CDR3 DNA: TGTGCCAGCTCATCACTTCAAGCGGAGACCCAGTACTTC; CDR3 protein: CASSSLQAETQYF
D gene: .; J gene: TRBJ1-6; clone size: .; V gene: TRBV3-1; CDR3 DNA: TGTGCCAGCAGCCAAGATGGGCAGCTGAATAATTCACCCCTCCACTTT; CDR3 protein: CASSQDGQLNNSPLHF
D gene: TRBD2; J gene: TRBJ2-2; clone size: many; V gene: TRBV20-1; CDR3 DNA: TGCAGTGCTCAGCGGGAGGCGATCGGGGAGCTGTTTTTT; CDR3 protein: CSAQREAIGELFF
D gene: .; J gene: TRBJ2-1; clone size: few; V gene: TRBV20-1; CDR3 DNA: TGCAGTGCCTGGGGCCCCTACAATGAGCAGTTCTTC; CDR3 protein: CSAWGPYNEQFF
D gene: .; J gene: TRBJ2-1; clone size: .; V gene: TRBV4-2; CDR3 DNA: TGTGCCAGCAGCCGCGACGGGGGTTCACAAAATGAGCAGTTCTTC; CDR3 protein: CASSRDGGSQNEQFF
D gene: .; J gene: TRBJ1-1; clone size: few; V gene: TRBV5-5; CDR3 DNA: TGTGCCAGCAGCTGGAGCAGGAACACTGAAGCTTTCTTT; CDR3 protein: CASSWSRNTEAFF
D gene: .; J gene: TRBJ1-1; clone size: few; V gene: TRBV6-5; CDR3 DNA: TGTGCCAGCAGTTATTCAGATTGGACTGAAGCTTTCTTT; CDR3 protein: CASSYSDWTEAFF
D gene: .; J gene: TRBJ1-4; clone size: .; V gene: TRBV4-3; CDR3 DNA: TGCGCCAGCAGCCAAGATACCGGACCTAATGAAAAACTGTTTTTT; CDR3 protein: CASSQDTGPNEKLFF
D gene: .; J gene: TRBJ2-7; clone size: few; V gene: TRBV30; CDR3 DNA: TGTGCCTGGAGTAGGCAGGCCTACGAGCAGTACTTC; CDR3 protein: CAWSRQAYEQYF
D gene: .; J gene: TRBJ1-4; clone size: .; V gene: TRBV10-3; CDR3 DNA: TGTGCCATCAGTGAATCACGAGGACAGACGACTAATGAAAAACTGTTTTTT; CDR3 protein: CAISESRGQTTNEKLFF
D gene: .; J gene: TRBJ1-2; clone size: few; V gene: TRBV7-2; CDR3 DNA: TGTGCCAGCAGCTTAATCTGGGATGGAGGCTACACCTTC; CDR3 protein: CASSLIWDGGYTF
D gene: TRBD2; J gene: TRBJ2-3; clone size: .; V gene: TRBV7-9; CDR3 DNA: TGTGCCAGCACCACCGGGACTAGCGACACAGATACGCAGTATTTT; CDR3 protein: CASTTGTSDTDTQYF